This TCR beta chain comes out of a study of T cells in localized non-small cell lung cancer. Study conclusions and caveats: Uninvolved adjacent lung showed the highest T cell clonality, exceeding tumor. Sequencing, confined to only one tumor region, leaves heterogeneity possible. When the top 100 tumor clones were examined, a median roughly 62 of them also appeared in the adjacent lung, which was paired and uninvolved. A raised T cell density in blood coincided with lengthier overall survival.

CDR3 length: 14 residues. V dropped 5 bases and J dropped 0 bases, with 7 bases sitting between them. Germline loops: CDR1 SGHAT, CDR2 FQNNGV. Generated by immunoSEQ multiplex PCR, the TCRdb table keeps only in-frame clones and is missing some. The sample yields 90,000 to 95,000 clones, about nine tenths seen once. Points on this clone: Its antigen is unknown.

This specimen consisted of PBMCs, obtained before any cancer treatment. This clonotype was sampled from a woman aged 40 to 75 with stage II squamous cell lung carcinoma. The chain is built from TRBV11-2 and TRBJ1-4; D not resolved. The CDR3 nucleotides read TGTGCCAGCAGCCGGAGTCCAACTAATGAAAAACTGTTTTTT. It is translated as CASSRSPTNEKLFF.